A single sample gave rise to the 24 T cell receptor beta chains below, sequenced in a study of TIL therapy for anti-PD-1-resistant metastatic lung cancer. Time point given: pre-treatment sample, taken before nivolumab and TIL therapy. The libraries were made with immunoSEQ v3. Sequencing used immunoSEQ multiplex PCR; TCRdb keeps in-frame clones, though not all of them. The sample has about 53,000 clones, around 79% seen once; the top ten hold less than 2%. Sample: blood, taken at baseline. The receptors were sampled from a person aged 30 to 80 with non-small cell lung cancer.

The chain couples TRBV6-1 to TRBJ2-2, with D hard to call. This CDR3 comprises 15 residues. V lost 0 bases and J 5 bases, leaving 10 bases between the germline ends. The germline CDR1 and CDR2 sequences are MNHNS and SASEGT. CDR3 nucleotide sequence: TGTGCCAGCAGTGAAGCCTCTGGGGTAACCGGGGAGCTGTTTTTT. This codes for CASSEASGVTGELFF.

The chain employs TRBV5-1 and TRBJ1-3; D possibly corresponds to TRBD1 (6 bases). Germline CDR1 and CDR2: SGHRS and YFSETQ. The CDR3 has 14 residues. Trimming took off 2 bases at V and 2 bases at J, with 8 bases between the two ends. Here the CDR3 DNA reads TGCGCCAGCAGCTTTGGGGGGCCTGGAAACACCATATATTTT. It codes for CASSFGGPGNTIYF.

The CDR3 protein is CASSIKGRDYEQYF. The CDR3 region has the DNA TGTGCCAGTAGTATTAAGGGACGAGACTACGAGCAGTACTTC. This chain links TRBV19 with TRBJ2-7, with D perhaps matching TRBD1 or TRBD2 (5 bases each). Germline values: CDR1 LNHDA, CDR2 SQIVND (reference sequence). V gave up 3 bases and J gave up 3 bases, with 12 bases separating them. This CDR3 is built from 14 residues.

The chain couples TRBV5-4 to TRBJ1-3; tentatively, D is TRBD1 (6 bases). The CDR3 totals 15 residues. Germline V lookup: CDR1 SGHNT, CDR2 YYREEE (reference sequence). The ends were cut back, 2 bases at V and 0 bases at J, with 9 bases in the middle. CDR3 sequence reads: CASSLGGNSGNTIYF. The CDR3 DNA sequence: TGTGCCAGCAGCTTAGGGGGAAACTCTGGAAACACCATATATTTT.

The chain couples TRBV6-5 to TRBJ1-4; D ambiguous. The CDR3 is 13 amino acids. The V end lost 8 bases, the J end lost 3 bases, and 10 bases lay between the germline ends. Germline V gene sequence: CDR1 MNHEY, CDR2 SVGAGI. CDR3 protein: CASGEPSNEKLFF. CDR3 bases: TGTGCCAGCGGCGAACCTTCTAATGAAAAACTGTTTTTT.

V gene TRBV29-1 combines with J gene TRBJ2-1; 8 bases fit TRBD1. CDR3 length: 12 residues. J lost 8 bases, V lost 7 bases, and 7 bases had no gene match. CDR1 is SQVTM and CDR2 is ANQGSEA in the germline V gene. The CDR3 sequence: CSGRTGQYEQFF. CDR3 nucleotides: TGCAGCGGAAGGACAGGGCAGTATGAGCAGTTCTTC.

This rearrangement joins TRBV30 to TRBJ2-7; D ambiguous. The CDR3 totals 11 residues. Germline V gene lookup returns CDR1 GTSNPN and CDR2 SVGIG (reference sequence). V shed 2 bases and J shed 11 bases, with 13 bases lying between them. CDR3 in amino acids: CAWSSYSSEYF. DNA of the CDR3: TGTGCCTGGAGTTCCTACTCCTCGGAGTACTTC.

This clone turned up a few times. CDR3 in DNA: TGTGCCAGCAGCCAAGATGGCCGAAATGAAAAACTGTTTTTT. This gives the protein CASSQDGRNEKLFF. The chain couples TRBV4-2 to TRBJ1-4; unclear D gene. Trimming took off 0 bases at V and 5 bases at J, with 7 bases between the two ends. The CDR3 runs 14 residues. Per germline, CDR1 LGHNA and CDR2 YNFKEQ.

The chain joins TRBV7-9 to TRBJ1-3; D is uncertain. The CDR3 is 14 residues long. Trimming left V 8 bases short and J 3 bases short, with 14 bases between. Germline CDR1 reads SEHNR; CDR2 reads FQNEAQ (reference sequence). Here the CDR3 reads CASGQSLSGNTIYF. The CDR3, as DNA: TGTGCCAGCGGCCAGTCTTTGAGTGGAAACACCATATATTTT.

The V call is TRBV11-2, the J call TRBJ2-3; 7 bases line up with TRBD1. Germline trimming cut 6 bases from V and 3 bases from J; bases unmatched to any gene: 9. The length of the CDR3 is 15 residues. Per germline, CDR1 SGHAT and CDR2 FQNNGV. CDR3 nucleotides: TGTGCCAGCAGTCAAACCGGGACAGCTACAGATACGCAGTATTTT. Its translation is CASSQTGTATDTQYF.

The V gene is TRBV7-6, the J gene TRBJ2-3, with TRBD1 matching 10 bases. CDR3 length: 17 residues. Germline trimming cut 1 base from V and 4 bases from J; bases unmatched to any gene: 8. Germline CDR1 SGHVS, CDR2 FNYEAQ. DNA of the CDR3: TGTGCCAGCAGCTTAGTTTTCCCGACAGGGGGCTCAGATACGCAGTATTTT. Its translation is CASSLVFPTGGSDTQYF.

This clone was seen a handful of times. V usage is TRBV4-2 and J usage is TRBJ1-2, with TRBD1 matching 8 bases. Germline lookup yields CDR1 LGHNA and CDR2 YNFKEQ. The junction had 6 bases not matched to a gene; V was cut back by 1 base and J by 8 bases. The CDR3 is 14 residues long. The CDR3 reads CASSQAGGSLGYTF. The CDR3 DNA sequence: TGTGCCAGCAGCCAAGCAGGGGGCAGTTTGGGCTACACCTTC.

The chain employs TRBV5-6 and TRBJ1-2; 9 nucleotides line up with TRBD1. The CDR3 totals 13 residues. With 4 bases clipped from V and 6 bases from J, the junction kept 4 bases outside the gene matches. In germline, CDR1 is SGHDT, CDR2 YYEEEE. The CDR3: CASSRGQGDGYTF. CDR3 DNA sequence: TGTGCCAGCAGCCGGGGACAGGGCGATGGCTACACCTTC.

The DNA of the CDR3 is TGTGCCATCAGTGCCTCGGCCCGCGGGGGACTTAATGAAAAACTGTTTTTT. Protein sequence: CAISASARGGLNEKLFF. The chain is built from TRBV10-3 and TRBJ1-4; a weak D match, TRBD1 (5 bases). Trimming left V 4 bases short and J 4 bases short, with 19 bases between. The CDR3 covers 17 residues. Germline V gives CDR1 ENHRY, CDR2 SYGVKD.

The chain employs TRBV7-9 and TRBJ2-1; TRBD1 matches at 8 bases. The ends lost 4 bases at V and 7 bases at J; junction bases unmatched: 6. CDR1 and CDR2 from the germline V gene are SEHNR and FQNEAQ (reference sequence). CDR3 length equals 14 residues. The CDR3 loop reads CASSSWTGYNEQFF. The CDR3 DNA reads TGTGCCAGCAGCTCCTGGACAGGGTATAATGAGCAGTTCTTC.

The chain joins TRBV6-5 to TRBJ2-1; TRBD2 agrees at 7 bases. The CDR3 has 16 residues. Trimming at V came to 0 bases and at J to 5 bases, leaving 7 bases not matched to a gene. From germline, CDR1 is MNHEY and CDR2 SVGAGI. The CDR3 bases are TGTGCCAGCAGTTACTCACCAGCGGGACCCCACAATGAGCAGTTCTTC. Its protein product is CASSYSPAGPHNEQFF.

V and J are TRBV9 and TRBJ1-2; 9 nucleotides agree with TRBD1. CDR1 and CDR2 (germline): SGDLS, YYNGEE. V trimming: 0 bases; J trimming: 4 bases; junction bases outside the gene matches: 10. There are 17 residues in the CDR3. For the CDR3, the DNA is TGTGCCAGCAGCGTAGGTCCGGCGGACAGGGGAGGCTATGGCTACACCTTC. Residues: CASSVGPADRGGYGYTF.

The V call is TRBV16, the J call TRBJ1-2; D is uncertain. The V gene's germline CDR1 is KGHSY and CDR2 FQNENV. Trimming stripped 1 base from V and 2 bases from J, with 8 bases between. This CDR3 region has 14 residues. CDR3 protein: CASSQLRENYGYTF. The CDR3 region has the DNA TGTGCCAGCAGCCAATTGCGGGAAAACTATGGCTACACCTTC. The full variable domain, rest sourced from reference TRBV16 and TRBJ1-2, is GEEVAQTPKHLVRGEGQKAKLYCAPIKGHSYVFWYQQVLKNEFKFLISFQNENVFDETGMPKERFSAKCLPNSPCSLEIQATKLEDSAVYFCASSQLRENYGYTFGSGTRLTVV.

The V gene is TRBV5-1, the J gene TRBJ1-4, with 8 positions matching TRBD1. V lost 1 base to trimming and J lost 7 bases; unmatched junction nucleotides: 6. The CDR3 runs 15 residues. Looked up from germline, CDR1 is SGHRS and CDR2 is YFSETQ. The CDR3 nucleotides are TGCGCCAGCAGCTTGAGTGGACAGGGAGGTGAAAAACTGTTTTTT. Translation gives CASSLSGQGGEKLFF.

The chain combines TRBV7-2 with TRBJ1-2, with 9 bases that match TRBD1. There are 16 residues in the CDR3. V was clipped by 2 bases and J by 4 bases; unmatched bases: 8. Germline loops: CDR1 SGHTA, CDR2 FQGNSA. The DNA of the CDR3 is TGTGCCAGCAGCTTAACAGGGGGCCTCCTGTCCTATGGCTACACCTTC. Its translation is CASSLTGGLLSYGYTF.

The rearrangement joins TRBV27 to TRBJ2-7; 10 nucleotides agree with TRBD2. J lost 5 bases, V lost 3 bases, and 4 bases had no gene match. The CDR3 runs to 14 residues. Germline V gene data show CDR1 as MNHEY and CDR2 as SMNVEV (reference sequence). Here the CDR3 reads CASSFIAGGHEQYF. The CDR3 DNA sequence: TGTGCCAGCAGTTTCATAGCGGGAGGCCACGAGCAGTACTTC.

Written as DNA, the CDR3 is TGCACCAGCAGACTAGCGGCTAGCACAGATACGCAGTATTTT. Its protein product is CTSRLAASTDTQYF. The chain is built from TRBV1 and TRBJ2-3; the D call of TRBD2 is as the table states it, not checked on the DNA. TRBV1 is given as a pseudogene. There are 14 residues in the CDR3.

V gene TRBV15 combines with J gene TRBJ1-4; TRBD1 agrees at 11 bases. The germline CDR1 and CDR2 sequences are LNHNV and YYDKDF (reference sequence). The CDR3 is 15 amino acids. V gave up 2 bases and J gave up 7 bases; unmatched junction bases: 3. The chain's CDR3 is CATSRRGTGGEKLFF. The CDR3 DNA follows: TGTGCCACCAGCAGACGCGGGACAGGGGGTGAAAAACTGTTTTTT.

CDR3 sequence reads: CASSEAGTGFQPQHF. Here the CDR3 DNA reads TGTGCCAGCAGTGAAGCAGGGACAGGGTTTCAGCCCCAGCATTTT. The chain combines TRBV6-1 with TRBJ1-5; TRBD1 agrees at 9 bases. CDR3 size: 15 residues. Germline assignment: CDR1 MNHNS and CDR2 SASEGT. J was trimmed by 6 bases and V by 0 bases; bases with no gene match: 3.